The 24 T cell receptor beta chains reported below all come from one sample, sequenced in a study of cytomegalovirus exposure and HLA in healthy donors. PCR employed 60 Vbeta and 13 Jbeta primers. Only in-frame clones appear in the TCRdb table, and some are missing; sequencing was by immunoSEQ multiplex PCR. Among 150,000 to 200,000 clones listed, around 80% were seen once. Input material: PBMCs. Source of these receptors: a woman in her fifties or sixties in good health and CMV-seropositive.

J is TRBJ1-1 and V is TRBV27, with 8 nucleotides matching TRBD1. Germline assignment: CDR1 MNHEY and CDR2 SMNVEV (reference sequence). V trimming: 2 bases; J trimming: 1 base; junction bases outside the gene matches: 3. The CDR3 consists of 15 residues. The CDR3 DNA sequence: TGTGCCAGCAGTTTAGACAGGGGAGGGAACACTGAAGCTTTCTTT. It translates to CASSLDRGGNTEAFF.

This clone showed up just a few times. The genes are TRBV7-9 and TRBJ1-2, with D possibly matching TRBD1 (5 bases). The CDR3 has 14 amino acids. Trimming stripped 5 bases from V and 7 bases from J, with 17 bases between. CDR1 and CDR2 (germline): SEHNR, FQNEAQ (reference sequence). CDR3 sequence reads: CASSPQAGSGGYTF. CDR3 coding DNA: TGTGCCAGCAGCCCCCAGGCAGGGTCGGGTGGCTACACCTTC.

The chain combines TRBV30 with TRBJ1-6; 8 nucleotides align to TRBD1. Germline lookup yields CDR1 GTSNPN and CDR2 SVGIG (reference sequence). Trimming cost V 5 bases and J 5 bases; bases outside gene matches: 2. There are 13 residues in the CDR3. The CDR3 loop is CAWGQGNNSPLHF. The CDR3 DNA reads as TGTGCCTGGGGACAGGGTAATAATTCACCCCTCCACTTT.

The rearrangement joins TRBV7-8 to TRBJ2-7; no clear D gene. The CDR3 is 13 amino acids. Germline CDR1 reads SGHVS; CDR2 reads FQNEAQ. V was cut by 4 bases and J by 0 bases, with 7 bases left in between. In DNA form, the CDR3 reads TGTGCCAGCAGCTCCTTCAGCTCCTACGAGCAGTACTTC. Translated, it gives CASSSFSSYEQYF. The entire variable domain, with the rest obtained from reference TRBV7-8 and TRBJ2-7, is as follows: GAGVSQSPRYKVAKRGQDVALRCDPISGHVSLFWYQQALGQGPEFLTYFQNEAQLDKSGLPSDRFFAERPEGSVSTLKIQRTQQEDSAVYLCASSSFSSYEQYFGPGTRLTVT.

The V gene is TRBV13, the J gene TRBJ2-1, with 10 bases that match TRBD2. Unmatched junction bases numbered 7, after V lost 5 bases and J lost 0 bases. The CDR3 is 17 amino acids. Looked up from germline, CDR1 is PRHDT and CDR2 is FYEKMQ (reference sequence). The CDR3 reads CASSRFSGGSSYNEQFF. The CDR3 DNA reads TGTGCCAGCAGCCGTTTTAGCGGGGGGAGCTCCTACAATGAGCAGTTCTTC. Full variable domain (missing parts from reference TRBV13 and TRBJ2-1): AAGVIQSPRHLIKEKRETATLKCYPIPRHDTVYWYQQGPGQDPQFLISFYEKMQSDKGSIPDRFSAQQFSDYHSELNMSSLELGDSALYFCASSRFSGGSSYNEQFFGPGTRLTVL.

This clone was counted only a few times. The chain recombines TRBV9 with TRBJ2-5, with 8 nucleotides matching TRBD1. The CDR3 is 14 residues long. V trimming: 3 bases; J trimming: 2 bases; junction bases outside the gene matches: 3. Germline assignment: CDR1 SGDLS and CDR2 YYNGEE. CDR3: CASSAGQAQETQYF. The CDR3 region has the DNA TGTGCCAGCAGCGCGGGACAGGCACAAGAGACCCAGTACTTC.

CDR3 region: CASSPESQVFYEQYF. CDR3 DNA sequence: TGCGCCAGCAGCCCGGAAAGTCAGGTGTTCTACGAGCAGTACTTC. The chain has TRBV4-1 and TRBJ2-7; no clear D. Germline V gene data show CDR1 as MGHRA and CDR2 as YSYEKL. The CDR3 contains 15 residues. The V end was cut by 4 bases, the J end by 3 bases, with 16 bases between.

The V and J genes are TRBV10-1 and TRBJ2-3; maybe TRBD2 (5 bases). V was trimmed by 8 bases and J by 3 bases, leaving 12 bases between them. The CDR3 is made up of 13 amino acids. The germline CDR1 and CDR2 sequences are WNHNN and SYGVQD (reference sequence). CDR3 region: CASGREGTDTQYF. The DNA for the CDR3 is TGCGCCAGCGGCCGGGAAGGGACAGATACGCAGTATTTT.

Note on this clone: This same CDR3 is encoded by further DNA sequences in the sample. The chain recombines TRBV5-1 with TRBJ2-5; 10 nucleotides match TRBD2. V lost 3 bases, J lost 2 bases, and 4 bases stayed unmatched. The germline V gene has CDR1 SGHRS and CDR2 YFSETQ. The CDR3 is made up of 15 amino acids. The CDR3 DNA sequence: TGCGCCAGCAGCTCCCCTAGCGGGGGTCAAGAGACCCAGTACTTC. Its protein is CASSSPSGGQETQYF.

This rearrangement joins TRBV2 to TRBJ1-1; 7 nucleotides match TRBD1. Losses at the gene ends were 7 bases for V and 5 bases for J; bases not matched to a gene: 16. Germline V gives CDR1 SNHLY, CDR2 FYNNEI. There are 16 residues in the CDR3. DNA of the CDR3: TGTGCCAGCACCCCCGACAGGGTAGGCGGGCGGACTGAAGCTTTCTTT. Amino acid sequence: CASTPDRVGGRTEAFF.

The sample holds one count of this clone. The chain links TRBV6-4 to TRBJ2-2; no clear D gene. CDR3 length equals 14 residues. With 2 bases removed from V and 4 bases from J, the gap between germline ends came to 8 bases. Germline values: CDR1 MRHNA, CDR2 SNTAGT. This chain's CDR3 is CASSDQPSTGELFF. The CDR3 DNA reads TGTGCCAGCAGTGACCAACCGAGCACCGGGGAGCTGTTTTTT.

The V gene is TRBV9, the J gene TRBJ2-7; TRBD2 agrees at 7 bases. The trim removed 0 bases at V and 7 bases at J, leaving 7 bases unmatched. Germline loops: CDR1 SGDLS, CDR2 YYNGEE. This CDR3 contains 14 residues. The CDR3: CASSVAGAGPEQYF. The DNA of the CDR3 is TGTGCCAGCAGCGTAGCGGGAGCGGGGCCAGAGCAGTACTTC.

The count of this clone is one. For the CDR3, the DNA is TGTGCCATCAGTGAGTCGGCACTAGCGGCACAATTACAAGAGACCCAGTACTTC. Its translation: CAISESALAAQLQETQYF. The chain joins TRBV10-3 to TRBJ2-5; 8 nucleotides line up with TRBD2. The CDR3 is 18 amino acids. Germline-derived CDR1 and CDR2 are ENHRY and SYGVKD. The V segment lost 0 bases and the J segment 2 bases; nucleotides outside the gene matches: 11.

This chain connects TRBV2 to TRBJ1-3; TRBD1 might be the D (6 bases). CDR1 is SNHLY and CDR2 is FYNNEI in the germline V gene. The CDR3 consists of 14 residues. The V end was cut by 4 bases, the J end by 8 bases, with 15 bases between. The CDR3 is CASSARGRSDTIYF. For the CDR3, the DNA is TGTGCCAGCAGTGCCAGGGGTCGGAGCGACACCATATATTTT.

As concerns this clone: Within the sample, other DNA sequences also encode this same CDR3. The chain recombines TRBV5-1 with TRBJ2-7, with 8 bases fitting TRBD1. The CDR3 consists of 15 residues. CDR1 is SGHRS, CDR2 YFSETQ, per germline. Trimming removed 4 bases from V and 2 bases from J; junction bases left unmatched: 8. Here the CDR3 DNA reads TGCGCCAGCAGCCTAGGGACAGGAGGTCCCTACGAGCAGTACTTC. This gives the protein CASSLGTGGPYEQYF.

This chain connects TRBV5-1 to TRBJ1-1; 9 bases fit TRBD1. This CDR3 comprises 15 residues. The junction had 11 bases not matched to a gene; V was cut back by 4 bases and J by 7 bases. Germline V lookup: CDR1 SGHRS, CDR2 YFSETQ. In DNA form, the CDR3 reads TGCGCCAGCAGCCTCGGACAGGGGCCCCAAGGTGAAGCTTTCTTT. Translating it yields CASSLGQGPQGEAFF.

The V call is TRBV4-1, the J call TRBJ1-6; 7 positions match TRBD1. The ends lost 4 bases at V and 8 bases at J; junction bases unmatched: 8. From germline, CDR1 is MGHRA and CDR2 YSYEKL. The CDR3 is 15 amino acids. The CDR3 nucleotides are TGCGCCAGCAGCCCCGGGGAAGGGGGCCATTCACCCCTCCACTTT. Translation gives CASSPGEGGHSPLHF.

V and J are TRBV9 and TRBJ2-1; 7 positions match TRBD2. Trimming removed 1 base from V and 8 bases from J; junction bases left unmatched: 6. Germline V gene data show CDR1 as SGDLS and CDR2 as YYNGEE. This CDR3 region has 14 residues. The CDR3: CASSVRTSADEQFF. Here the CDR3 DNA reads TGTGCCAGCAGCGTAAGGACTAGTGCGGATGAGCAGTTCTTC.

A few counts support this clone. The chain links TRBV6-4 to TRBJ1-2; D is unresolved. Germline CDR1 is MRHNA and CDR2 is SNTAGT. The CDR3 has 13 amino acids. V lost 2 bases to trimming and J lost 7 bases, with 11 bases between them. The CDR3, as DNA: TGTGCCAGCAGTGACAATCCTCGGGGTGGCTACACCTTC. Translated, it gives CASSDNPRGGYTF.

The chain is built from TRBV6-5 and TRBJ1-4; D might be TRBD1 (6 bases). Germline V gene data show CDR1 as MNHEY and CDR2 as SVGAGI. The CDR3 totals 15 residues. V was trimmed by 6 bases and J by 7 bases, leaving 18 bases between them. CDR3 loop: CASRGWGGRGEKLFF. The CDR3 nucleotides are TGTGCCAGCAGGGGGTGGGGGGGGCGGGGTGAAAAACTGTTTTTT.

V usage is TRBV6-5 and J usage is TRBJ2-1, with 8 bases that match TRBD1. Unmatched junction bases numbered 4, after V lost 5 bases and J lost 10 bases. Germline-derived CDR1 and CDR2 are MNHEY and SVGAGI. There are 12 residues in the CDR3. CDR3 region: CASSLDRGEQFF. The CDR3 bases are TGTGCCAGCAGTCTCGACAGGGGCGAGCAGTTCTTC.

This clone was counted once. The V gene is TRBV11-2, the J gene TRBJ2-7; 8 bases fit TRBD2. Germline CDR1 SGHAT, CDR2 FQNNGV. The trim removed 7 bases at V and 0 bases at J, leaving 5 bases unmatched. The CDR3 is 14 amino acids. The CDR3: CASTLLAASYEQYF. The CDR3 nucleotides are TGTGCCAGCACCCTACTAGCGGCCTCCTACGAGCAGTACTTC.

This clone came up a few times. This rearrangement joins TRBV27 to TRBJ1-1, with a tentative D call TRBD1 (5 bases). Trimming shortened V by 8 bases and J by 1 base, and 8 bases separated the two germline ends. Per the germline V gene, CDR1 is MNHEY and CDR2 is SMNVEV (reference sequence). The CDR3 sequence is 12 residues long. The CDR3 region has the DNA TGTGCCAGCTATAGGGGGAACACTGAAGCTTTCTTT. As protein: CASYRGNTEAFF.

This clone was seen just once. The chain is built from TRBV2 and TRBJ2-1, with a tentative D call TRBD2 (7 bases). The V gene's germline CDR1 is SNHLY and CDR2 FYNNEI. V lost 11 bases and J 6 bases, leaving 20 bases between the germline ends. The CDR3 contains 14 residues. In DNA form, the CDR3 reads TGTGCCGGGGGCAGAGGGGGGGCGAGCAATGAGCAGTTCTTC. It is translated as CAGGRGGASNEQFF. The full variable domain, completed using reference TRBV2 and TRBJ2-1, is EPEVTQTPSHQVTQMGQEVILRCVPISNHLYFYWYRQILGQKVEFLVSFYNNEISEKSEIFDDQFSVERPDGSNFTLKIRSTKLEDSAMYFCAGGRGGASNEQFFGPGTRLTVL.